Listed here are 12 T cell receptor beta chains from one sample, sequenced in a study of stem cell transplantation in POMP-related autoinflammatory disease. Sequenced by immunoSEQ multiplex PCR; TCRdb stores in-frame clones only, minus some. The sample records around 32,000 clones, just over 85% being singletons. Here the sequenced sample was CD4+ T cells from PBMCs, taken before stem cell transplantation. The receptors were sampled from a human donor with POMP-related autoinflammation and immune dysregulation (PRAID).

This rearrangement joins TRBV12-5 to TRBJ2-1, with D maybe TRBD2 (7 bases). Per germline, CDR1 LGHNT and CDR2 FRNRAP. The CDR3 is made up of 15 amino acids. V shed 6 bases and J shed 6 bases, with 18 bases lying between them. The CDR3 sequence: CASGQGGEWGNEQFF. The CDR3 coding sequence is TGTGCTAGTGGCCAAGGGGGGGAGTGGGGCAATGAGCAGTTCTTC.

The chain employs TRBV2 and TRBJ2-2; TRBD1 is a possible D gene (5 bases). V was shortened by 9 bases and J by 5 bases, with 7 bases between the two germline ends. CDR3 length: 11 amino acids. In germline, CDR1 is SNHLY, CDR2 FYNNEI. The CDR3 nucleotides read TGTGCCAGAGGGGAAACCGGGGAGCTGTTTTTT. It yields the protein CARGETGELFF.

This clone showed up just once. This chain uses TRBV20-1 with TRBJ2-3; D is undetermined. The germline V gene has CDR1 DFQATT and CDR2 SNEGSKA (reference sequence). V was shortened by 2 bases and J by 5 bases, with 2 bases between the two germline ends. The CDR3 is 10 residues long. The CDR3 here is CSARLDTQYF. CDR3 DNA: TGCAGTGCTAGATTAGATACGCAGTATTTT.

This chain links TRBV6-6 with TRBJ1-5; TRBD1 aligns across 8 bases. The CDR3 is 16 residues long. The V gene end was trimmed by 4 bases and the J gene end by 5 bases; junction bases not matched to a gene: 10. Germline V gene lookup returns CDR1 MNHNY and CDR2 SVGAGI (reference sequence). CDR3 amino acids: CASSFPPGQGDQPQHF. CDR3 coding DNA: TGTGCCAGCAGTTTCCCCCCCGGACAGGGCGATCAGCCCCAGCATTTT.

The V gene is TRBV29-1, the J gene TRBJ2-5; D call uncertain. Germline assignment: CDR1 SQVTM and CDR2 ANQGSEA. The CDR3 is made up of 13 amino acids. The V end was cut by 1 base, the J end by 2 bases, with 8 bases between. CDR3 in amino acids: CSVEGTDQETQYF. As DNA, the CDR3 is TGCAGCGTTGAAGGGACGGATCAAGAGACCCAGTACTTC. Combining the CDR3 with reference TRBV29-1 and TRBJ2-5 gives the whole variable domain SAVISQKPSRDICQRGTSLTIQCQVDSQVTMMFWYRQQPGQSLTLIATANQGSEATYESGFVIDKFPISRPNLTFSTLTVSNMSPEDSSIYLCSVEGTDQETQYFGPGTRLLVL.

The V gene is TRBV2, the J gene TRBJ2-7; TRBD2 aligns across 11 bases. Germline V gene data show CDR1 as SNHLY and CDR2 as FYNNEI. The CDR3 totals 17 residues. The J segment lost 0 bases and the V segment lost 7 bases, leaving 11 bases of the junction unmatched. As DNA, the CDR3 is TGTGCCAGCATGAGGCTAGCGGGGGGTTTAAGCTCCTACGAGCAGTACTTC. Amino acids: CASMRLAGGLSSYEQYF. Together with reference TRBV2 and TRBJ2-7, the CDR3 gives the full variable domain: EPEVTQTPSHQVTQMGQEVILRCVPISNHLYFYWYRQILGQKVEFLVSFYNNEISEKSEIFDDQFSVERPDGSNFTLKIRSTKLEDSAMYFCASMRLAGGLSSYEQYFGPGTRLTVT.

The chain combines TRBV7-9 with TRBJ2-2, with TRBD2 matching over 15 bases. The CDR3 runs to 16 residues. J was trimmed by 4 bases and V by 5 bases; bases with no gene match: 2. CDR1 and CDR2 from the germline V gene are SEHNR and FQNEAQ (reference sequence). The CDR3 sequence is CASSGLAGGPTGELFF. The CDR3 DNA reads TGTGCCAGCAGCGGACTAGCGGGGGGGCCCACCGGGGAGCTGTTTTTT.

The chain has TRBV19 and TRBJ1-1; D not certain. CDR1 LNHDA and CDR2 SQIVND come from the germline V gene (reference sequence). The germline V and J ends were trimmed by 6 bases and 1 base, with 9 bases remaining between them. The CDR3 is 13 amino acids. The CDR3 here is CASSSNRNTEAFF. The CDR3 coding sequence is TGTGCCAGTAGCTCCAATCGGAACACTGAAGCTTTCTTT.

The chain employs TRBV6-1 and TRBJ1-5; D is perhaps TRBD1 (6 bases). This CDR3 is 11 amino acids long. V was cut by 10 bases and J by 4 bases, with 8 bases left in between. CDR1 is MNHNS and CDR2 is SASEGT in the germline V gene. CDR3 sequence (DNA): TGTGCCACCGGACAGAATCAGCCCCAGCATTTT. Its protein is CATGQNQPQHF.

A note on this clone: The junction does not match germline at one end; this may be a read error. The genes are TRBV5-3 and TRBJ1-2; tentatively, D is TRBD1 (5 bases). TRBV5-3 belongs to the ORF category, with a function that is uncertain. The length of the CDR3 is 14 residues. This chain's CDR3 is CASSFQGMDYGYTF. The CDR3 coding sequence is TGTGCCAGCAGCTTCCAGGGTATGGACTATGGCTACACCTTC.

The rearrangement uses TRBV28 and TRBJ2-5, with a tentative D call TRBD1 (5 bases). The DNA end is more similar to TRBJ2-7, so the J call may be wrong. The germline gives CDR1 MDHEN, CDR2 SYDVKM. The length of the CDR3 is 18 residues. The CDR3 coding sequence is TGTGCCAGCAGTTTATCCCGGACACACACCCAATACTCCTACGAGCAGTACTTC. Amino acids: CASSLSRTHTQYSYEQYF.

Comments on this clone: At one end, the junction sequence differs from germline, possibly due to a read error. This same CDR3 is encoded by further DNA sequences in the sample. V usage is TRBV4-2 and J usage is TRBJ2-1; D ambiguous. The CDR3 is 16 amino acids. CDR1 and CDR2 (germline): LGHNA, YNFKEQ. For the CDR3, the DNA is TGTGCCAGCAGTCAAGTAGGTGCTAACTCCTACAATGAGCAGTTCTTC. Translation: CASSQVGANSYNEQFF.